The T cell receptor beta chain described here comes from a study of early T cells in non-severe SARS-CoV-2 infection. Study-wide background: With bulk RNA from unsorted whole blood as input, sequencing yielded unpaired chains. Points from the study as a whole: Anti-spike CD8 responses were favored in VDJdb matching, and private and CD4 specificities were missed.

Of note for this clonotype: Its specificity is unknown.

Unique molecular identifiers were added to individual cDNA molecules. TCRdb called the 5' RACE reads again in MiXCR, with one record for every CDR3 protein. The sample lists around 27,000 distinct CDR3 sequences, around 6% occurring once. The CDR3 runs 13 residues. Per germline, CDR1 DFQATT and CDR2 SNEGSKA (reference sequence). V shed 3 bases, J shed 4 bases, and the junction held 3 bases outside the gene matches. The rearrangement joins TRBV20-1 to TRBJ1-5, with 7 nucleotides matching TRBD1. Sequences were obtained from whole blood. This receptor was identified in an adult who was a healthcare worker with PCR-confirmed SARS-CoV-2 infection or an uninfected control (not recorded which). CDR3 nucleotides: TGCAGTGCTAGGACAGGGCGAAATCAGCCCCAGCATTTT. Protein: CSARTGRNQPQHF.